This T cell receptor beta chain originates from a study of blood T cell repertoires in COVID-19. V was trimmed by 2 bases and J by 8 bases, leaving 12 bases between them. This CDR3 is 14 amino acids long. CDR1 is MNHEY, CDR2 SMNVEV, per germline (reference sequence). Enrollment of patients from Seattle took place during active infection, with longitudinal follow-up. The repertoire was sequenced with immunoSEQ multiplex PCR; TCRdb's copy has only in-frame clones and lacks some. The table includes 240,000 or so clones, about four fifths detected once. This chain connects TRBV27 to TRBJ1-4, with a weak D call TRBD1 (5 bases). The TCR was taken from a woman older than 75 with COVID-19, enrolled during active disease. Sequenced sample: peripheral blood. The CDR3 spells CASSLPGLGEKLFF. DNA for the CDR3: TGTGCCAGCAGTTTACCGGGACTTGGGGAAAAACTGTTTTTT.